One sample yielded the 32 T cell receptor beta chains listed below, sequenced in a study of shared clonotypes between healthy human individuals. Naive CD8 isolation took CD45RO-negative cells positively selected for CCR7 and excluded terminally differentiated effector memory CD45RA+ cells. The data were produced by immunoSEQ multiplex PCR, yet TCRdb's version contains in-frame clones alone and is incomplete. The profile shows 650,000 to 800,000 clones, 92% of them singletons. The sequenced material came from naive CD8+ T cells sorted from blood. These receptors came from a man younger than 40 in good health.

The chain employs TRBV27 and TRBJ2-7; weak D call: TRBD1 (5 bases). Trimming removed 4 bases from V and 7 bases from J, with 17 bases in between. Germline-derived CDR1 and CDR2 are MNHEY and SMNVEV (reference sequence). CDR3 length equals 14 residues. The CDR3 is CASSSGSGVWEQYF. CDR3 DNA: TGTGCCAGCAGTTCAGGGTCAGGAGTGTGGGAGCAGTACTTC.

This chain connects TRBV6-5 to TRBJ1-1; D may be TRBD1 (6 bases). The CDR3 contains 15 residues. Per germline, CDR1 MNHEY and CDR2 SVGAGI. V was clipped by 4 bases and J by 1 base, with 13 bases between them. The CDR3: CASSSRRGANTEAFF. As DNA, the CDR3 is TGTGCCAGCAGTTCCCGAAGGGGGGCGAACACTGAAGCTTTCTTT.

As for this clone: The sample contains more than one DNA sequence encoding this CDR3. The chain couples TRBV29-1 to TRBJ1-1, with 9 bases identical to TRBD1. There are 13 residues in the CDR3. Trimming at V came to 4 bases and at J to 7 bases, leaving 7 bases not matched to a gene. CDR1 is SQVTM, CDR2 ANQGSEA, per germline. In DNA, the CDR3 is TGCAGCGTTGCAATGGGACAGGGTAGTGAAGCTTTCTTT. Protein product: CSVAMGQGSEAFF. Drawing the rest from reference TRBV29-1 and TRBJ1-1, the complete variable domain is SAVISQKPSRDICQRGTSLTIQCQVDSQVTMMFWYRQQPGQSLTLIATANQGSEATYESGFVIDKFPISRPNLTFSTLTVSNMSPEDSSIYLCSVAMGQGSEAFFGQGTRLTVV.

The rearrangement uses TRBV29-1 and TRBJ2-7; 9 positions match TRBD1. From germline, CDR1 is SQVTM and CDR2 ANQGSEA. Trimming took 7 bases from V and 3 from J; bases not matched to a gene: 4. The CDR3 covers 12 residues. The CDR3 is CSGGTGIYEQYF. The DNA for the CDR3 is TGCAGCGGAGGGACAGGGATCTACGAGCAGTACTTC.

The J gene is TRBJ2-4, the V gene TRBV7-9; 15 nucleotides align to TRBD2. The CDR3 contains 17 residues. With 5 bases clipped from V and 1 base from J, the junction kept 3 bases outside the gene matches. The germline V gene encodes CDR1 SEHNR and CDR2 FQNEAQ (reference sequence). DNA for the CDR3: TGTGCCAGCAGCCCGGGGACTAGCGGGAGGGCCAAAAACATTCAGTACTTC. This gives the protein CASSPGTSGRAKNIQYF.

J is TRBJ1-4 and V is TRBV7-6, with a tentative D call TRBD1 (6 bases). Germline V gene sequence: CDR1 SGHVS, CDR2 FNYEAQ. This CDR3 has 15 residues. V was cut by 4 bases and J by 1 base, with 10 bases left in between. The CDR3 DNA sequence: TGTGCCAGCAGCTCCCAGACAGGAACTAATGAAAAACTGTTTTTT. This codes for CASSSQTGTNEKLFF.

The chain carries TRBV9 and TRBJ2-1; D remains unclear. The germline V gene has CDR1 SGDLS and CDR2 YYNGEE. The ends were cut back, 0 bases at V and 4 bases at J, with 14 bases in the middle. The CDR3 length is 16 residues. As DNA, the CDR3 is TGTGCCAGCAGCGTAGACAGCAGATCGATGTACAATGAGCAGTTCTTC. Its protein product is CASSVDSRSMYNEQFF.

The rearrangement links TRBV19 to TRBJ1-4, with D unresolved. CDR1 is LNHDA, CDR2 SQIVND, per germline (reference sequence). Trimming took 5 bases from V and 12 from J, leaving 10 bases between them. The CDR3 length is 11 residues. The CDR3 sequence: CASSLAEELFF. DNA for the CDR3: TGTGCCAGTAGTTTAGCCGAGGAACTGTTTTTT.

The chain uses TRBV5-1 and TRBJ2-1, with D tentatively TRBD2 (6 bases). The germline gives CDR1 SGHRS, CDR2 YFSETQ. CDR3 length: 16 residues. Trimming took off 6 bases at V and 1 base at J, with 17 bases between the two ends. The chain's CDR3 is CASTSRQAGSYNEQFF. CDR3 in DNA: TGCGCCAGCACCTCGCGACAAGCGGGTTCCTACAATGAGCAGTTCTTC. The whole variable domain, remainder taken from reference TRBV5-1 and TRBJ2-1, is KAGVTQTPRYLIKTRGQQVTLSCSPISGHRSVSWYQQTPGQGLQFLFEYFSETQRNKGNFPGRFSGRQFSNSRSEMNVSTLELGDSALYLCASTSRQAGSYNEQFFGPGTRLTVL.

The chain uses TRBV6-5 and TRBJ2-5, with D perhaps being TRBD1 or TRBD2 (6 bases each). This CDR3 contains 15 residues. Per the germline V gene, CDR1 is MNHEY and CDR2 is SVGAGI. Trimming left V 5 bases short and J 4 bases short, with 17 bases between. The CDR3 region is CASSPTQGGGETQYF. CDR3 in DNA: TGTGCCAGCAGTCCGACACAGGGAGGAGGAGAGACCCAGTACTTC.

The chain recombines TRBV19 with TRBJ2-3, with 7 bases aligning to TRBD2. The CDR3 contains 15 residues. Germline CDR1 and CDR2: LNHDA and SQIVND (reference sequence). V gave up 3 bases and J gave up 5 bases; unmatched junction bases: 8. CDR3 nucleotide sequence: TGTGCCAGTAGTATGGTGGGAGGGCCAGTAGATACGCAGTATTTT. Translation gives CASSMVGGPVDTQYF.

The chain carries TRBV5-5 and TRBJ2-7; 8 bases fit TRBD1. Per germline, CDR1 SGHKS and CDR2 YYEKEE (reference sequence). Trimming removed 4 bases from V and 2 bases from J; junction bases left unmatched: 11. This CDR3 is 16 amino acids long. Written as DNA, the CDR3 is TGTGCCAGCAGCGGAGGGACAGGCGTAATAGCCTACGAGCAGTACTTC. Protein: CASSGGTGVIAYEQYF.

This clone is a singleton in its sample. The gene calls are TRBV27 and TRBJ2-5; 7 bases are shared with TRBD2. The V and J ends lost 2 bases and 5 bases, in that order; junction bases with no gene match: 5. Per germline, CDR1 MNHEY and CDR2 SMNVEV (reference sequence). This CDR3 is 14 amino acids long. The CDR3 region is CASSLAGEWETQYF. CDR3 coding DNA: TGTGCCAGCAGTTTAGCGGGAGAGTGGGAGACCCAGTACTTC.

This chain links TRBV7-9 with TRBJ2-2, with D possibly being TRBD1 or TRBD2 (5 bases each). The CDR3 loop spans 15 amino acids. With 1 base removed from V and 4 bases from J, the gap between germline ends came to 10 bases. In germline, CDR1 is SEHNR, CDR2 FQNEAQ (reference sequence). The CDR3 nucleotides are TGTGCCAGCAGCTTAGTCGGGGACCTCACCGGGGAGCTGTTTTTT. This encodes CASSLVGDLTGELFF.

The rearrangement joins TRBV7-6 to TRBJ2-7, with D tentatively TRBD1 (6 bases). This CDR3 contains 14 residues. Trimming stripped 5 bases from V and 2 bases from J, with 13 bases between. Per germline, CDR1 SGHVS and CDR2 FNYEAQ. CDR3 region: CASSARQAPYEQYF. CDR3 nucleotide sequence: TGTGCCAGCAGCGCTAGACAGGCGCCCTACGAGCAGTACTTC.

The rearrangement links TRBV9 to TRBJ1-1; no clear D gene. Trimming shortened V by 4 bases and J by 4 bases, and 11 bases separated the two germline ends. The CDR3 is 13 amino acids. The germline CDR1 and CDR2 sequences are SGDLS and YYNGEE. Here the CDR3 DNA reads TGTGCCAGCAGCCCGGGATTTACCACTGAAGCTTTCTTT. It is translated as CASSPGFTTEAFF.

This chain links TRBV28 with TRBJ2-5; TRBD2 agrees at 7 bases. The V and J ends lost 7 bases and 2 bases, in that order; junction bases with no gene match: 10. This CDR3 has 15 residues. Germline CDR1 reads MDHEN; CDR2 reads SYDVKM. The CDR3: CASTTTSGDQETQYF. In DNA form, the CDR3 reads TGTGCCAGCACCACCACAAGCGGGGATCAAGAGACCCAGTACTTC.

This clone was found many times. The CDR3 here is CASGTGRNTEAFF. The CDR3 DNA follows: TGTGCCAGTGGGACAGGGCGTAACACTGAAGCTTTCTTT. The genes are TRBV19 and TRBJ1-1; 9 bases align to TRBD1. Trimming at V came to 8 bases and at J to 2 bases, leaving 3 bases not matched to a gene. CDR1 is LNHDA, CDR2 SQIVND, per germline (reference sequence). CDR3 size: 13 residues.

Here the CDR3 reads CASSPRTGGLGYTF. DNA for the CDR3: TGTGCCAGCAGTCCACGGACAGGGGGCCTTGGCTACACCTTC. The rearrangement joins TRBV27 to TRBJ1-2, with 11 bases matching TRBD1. The length of the CDR3 is 14 residues. V shed 5 bases and J 7 bases; nucleotides not matched to a gene: 6. CDR1 MNHEY and CDR2 SMNVEV come from the germline V gene (reference sequence).

This clone was seen only once. The rearrangement uses TRBV6-5 and TRBJ2-7; a possible D gene is TRBD1 (5 bases). The CDR3 is 14 amino acids. CDR1 MNHEY and CDR2 SVGAGI come from the germline V gene. The V and J ends lost 7 bases and 4 bases respectively, with 17 bases between them. CDR3 coding DNA: TGTGCCAGCAAGGGAAGGGGCGTCTGGTACGAGCAGTACTTC. It specifies CASKGRGVWYEQYF.

The chain uses TRBV11-2 and TRBJ2-5; D might be TRBD1 or TRBD2, each matching 6 bases. V was shortened by 5 bases and J by 1 base, with 11 bases between the two germline ends. The CDR3 covers 14 residues. Germline V lookup: CDR1 SGHAT, CDR2 FQNNGV. The CDR3 reads CASSRGRLQETQYF. CDR3 bases: TGTGCCAGCAGCCGGGGGCGTCTCCAAGAGACCCAGTACTTC.

CDR3 DNA: TGTGCCAGCAGCTTAGCGGTGGACAGTTACGAGCAGTACTTC. Translation gives CASSLAVDSYEQYF. This rearrangement joins TRBV7-9 to TRBJ2-7; TRBD1 is a possible D gene (6 bases). Germline V gives CDR1 SEHNR, CDR2 FQNEAQ (reference sequence). Trimming pared 0 bases from V and 4 bases from J, leaving 10 bases between. The CDR3 is 14 residues long.

This clone was recorded once. This rearrangement joins TRBV6-1 to TRBJ2-7; D uncertain. Deletions cut 0 bases from V and 4 bases from J, with 4 bases between. Germline V gene lookup returns CDR1 MNHNS and CDR2 SASEGT. The CDR3 loop spans 12 amino acids. The CDR3 loop is CASSEATYEQYF. The CDR3 nucleotides are TGTGCCAGCAGTGAAGCTACTTACGAGCAGTACTTC.

The J gene is TRBJ2-3, the V gene TRBV11-2; no clear D. V lost 3 bases and J 0 bases, leaving 7 bases between the germline ends. In germline, CDR1 is SGHAT, CDR2 FQNNGV. The CDR3 extends over 14 amino acids. DNA for the CDR3: TGTGCCAGCAGCTTGGGCGCTAGCACAGATACGCAGTATTTT. This encodes CASSLGASTDTQYF.

The rearrangement joins TRBV7-3 to TRBJ1-2; a weak D match, TRBD1 (5 bases). V shed 5 bases and J shed 6 bases, with 13 bases lying between them. This CDR3 is built from 13 residues. CDR1 and CDR2 (germline): SGHTA, FQGTGA. In DNA, the CDR3 is TGTGCCAGCAGCCCAGACAGCTCCGATGGCTACACCTTC. This codes for CASSPDSSDGYTF.

This clone was recorded only once. This chain links TRBV9 with TRBJ1-5; unclear D gene. The CDR3 has 13 amino acids. The germline gives CDR1 SGDLS, CDR2 YYNGEE. V shed 5 bases and J shed 2 bases, with 8 bases lying between them. CDR3 protein: CASSLDGNQPQHF. The CDR3, as DNA: TGTGCCAGCAGTCTTGACGGCAATCAGCCCCAGCATTTT.

The gene calls are TRBV6-1 and TRBJ1-1; no definite D call. Germline CDR1 is MNHNS and CDR2 is SASEGT. V was shortened by 7 bases and J by 3 bases, with 12 bases between the two germline ends. This CDR3 region has 13 residues. The DNA of the CDR3 is TGTGCCAGCATGCGGGCGGGATACACTGAAGCTTTCTTT. Translation gives CASMRAGYTEAFF.

This rearrangement joins TRBV6-5 to TRBJ2-1, with TRBD2 as a possible D gene (6 bases). The V end was cut by 0 bases, the J end by 4 bases, with 13 bases between. The CDR3 is 16 residues long. The germline V gene encodes CDR1 MNHEY and CDR2 SVGAGI. The CDR3 bases are TGTGCCAGCAGTTACTCGTCCGGGGGTGGGTACAATGAGCAGTTCTTC. It translates to CASSYSSGGGYNEQFF.

The rearrangement uses TRBV6-6 and TRBJ2-7; D ambiguous. V dropped 0 bases and J dropped 2 bases, with 11 bases sitting between them. The CDR3 runs to 15 residues. Germline V gene sequence: CDR1 MNHNY, CDR2 SVGAGI (reference sequence). The CDR3 region has the DNA TGTGCCAGCAGTTACTCAGAGGCCGCCACCTACGAGCAGTACTTC. It yields the protein CASSYSEAATYEQYF.

V and J are TRBV19 and TRBJ1-1; no reliable D call. Trimming took 3 bases from V and 0 from J, leaving 14 bases between them. Per the germline V gene, CDR1 is LNHDA and CDR2 is SQIVND (reference sequence). The CDR3 is 16 residues long. The CDR3 sequence is CASSILGSYMNTEAFF. The CDR3 DNA reads as TGTGCCAGTAGTATTCTGGGGTCTTACATGAACACTGAAGCTTTCTTT. Supplemented by reference TRBV19 and TRBJ1-1, the full variable domain reads DGGITQSPKYLFRKEGQNVTLSCEQNLNHDAMYWYRQDPGQGLRLIYYSQIVNDFQKGDIAEGYSVSREKKESFPLTVTSAQKNPTAFYLCASSILGSYMNTEAFFGQGTRLTVV.

The V gene is TRBV11-2, the J gene TRBJ2-2; 11 nucleotides match TRBD2. Germline lookup yields CDR1 SGHAT and CDR2 FQNNGV. With V trimmed by 0 bases and J by 6 bases, 6 bases remained unmatched. This CDR3 is built from 17 residues. In DNA, the CDR3 is TGTGCCAGCAGCTTAGAGGCTAGCGGGAGGTACGCCGGGGAGCTGTTTTTT. Protein product: CASSLEASGRYAGELFF.

CDR3 DNA sequence: TGTGCCACCAGGGGGGCCTTGCGGGAGCTGTTTTTT. Translated: CATRGALRELFF. This chain links TRBV27 with TRBJ2-2; TRBD1 is a possible D gene (7 bases). Between the trimmed V and J ends, which lost 10 bases and 9 bases, there was a span of 15 bases. Germline V gives CDR1 MNHEY, CDR2 SMNVEV (reference sequence). The CDR3 contains 12 residues.